This T cell receptor beta chain stems from a study of cytomegalovirus exposure and HLA in healthy donors. With respect to this clone: Its antigen remains unknown.

Trimming pared 3 bases from V and 7 bases from J, leaving 12 bases between. This CDR3 contains 13 residues. Germline V gene data show CDR1 as KGHSH and CDR2 as LQKENI. The method was immunoSEQ multiplex PCR; TCRdb's version includes in-frame clones alone and lacks a portion of them. The repertoire holds tens of thousands of clones, with 90% as singletons. Broader study findings: Most TCR sequences were uncommon, yet certain public TCRs appeared in many donors. High sensitivity and specificity were reportedly achieved when the classifier diagnosed cytomegalovirus status.

The origin of this receptor is a man aged 18 to 29 in good health and CMV-seronegative. The rearrangement joins TRBV18 to TRBJ2-5; a possible D gene is TRBD1 (6 bases). Sequencing was performed on PBMCs. Here the CDR3 DNA reads TGTGCCAGCTCACCCGCGAGCAGGGGGACCCAGTACTTC. This gives the protein CASSPASRGTQYF.